This TCR beta chain was captured in a study of blood T cell repertoires in COVID-19 (dated by TCRdb to the early 2020s). The study in broad terms: Samples covering the acute and convalescent phases of COVID-19 were provided by collaborators in the United States, Italy and Spain. The dataset comprised deeply sampled blood TCRbeta repertoires from subjects exposed to, actively infected with, or recovered from COVID-19. A freely available public database, intended as a resource for researchers studying the immune response to SARS-CoV-2, is where the repertoires were released. Where HLA class I and class II types were available, the types were taken from metadata supplied by the sample provider, not from assay-based typing. The samples were drawn from the first 160 participants of the ongoing ImmuneRACE study and from 950 to 1,500 subjects provided by 6 global collaborators. Sample metadata almost always included a de-identified subject ID, COVID-19 status, age in years and sex. The material from the prospective study consisted of cDNA or gDNA derived from T cells, B-cell-depleted T cells, or PBMCs.

The immunoSEQ Assay, a bias-controlled multiplex PCR, was used to amplify TCRbeta CDR3 regions from genomic DNA. In the paper's pipeline: Nucleated cell counts per sample were estimated from amplification of reference gene primers within the assay. Sequence reads were collapsed and filtered to measure the absolute abundance of every unique TCRbeta CDR3 rearrangement. For each sample, productive Simpson clonality was calculated as the square root of Simpson's diversity index over productive rearrangements. TCRdb provides this immuneACCESS table in a form limited to in-frame rearrangements. Some clones are lacking; in checked studies, under half of them reflect an unresolved V gene, and why the rest are absent is not known. V, J and clone size were drawn from that table, and D and trimming were deduced from the DNA. Present in this sample are 200,000 to 250,000 clones, about 80% of which were seen just once. 15% of the sample goes to the ten largest clones.

The CDR3 covers 12 residues, taking in both the cysteine and the phenylalanine. Only the CDR3 part of the read is kept: 36 bases, read in frame from the first base. V is reduced by 3 bases and J by 9 bases, leaving a spacing of 8 bases between them. Via the germline V gene (reference sequence), CDR1 is SEHNR and CDR2 FQNEAQ. Here is what the overall study found, with its caveats: The quantity of clinical and demographic metadata differed by source and by participant and was supplied without curation.

Enrolling through a virtual design, the prospective study's participants ranged in age from roughly 18 to 89 years and lived across about two dozen United States geographic areas. Cohort assignment in the prospective study relied on participant-reported clinical history from a screening survey and a study questionnaire. For ImmuneRACE Cohort 3, a participant was defined as recovered based on two consecutive negative NP/OP PCR tests, clearance by a healthcare professional, or resolution of symptoms. Mobile phlebotomists in the prospective study collected whole blood, serum and a nasopharyngeal or oropharyngeal swab from every participant. Prospective study participants could optionally give additional blood draws and questionnaires over an approximately two-month period. Before DNA extraction, prospective study blood samples were shipped either frozen or at room temperature. Notes on this clone: This clone's antigen is unknown. No qualities accompany the bases; no much larger clone lies one base away.

The sequenced sample was PBMCs or T cells enriched from blood (not recorded which). This sequence was found in a man in his forties who had recovered from COVID-19. The rearranged segments are TRBV7-9 and TRBJ2-2, with the D gene uncertain. CDR3 region: CASSFQYRELFF. The nucleotide sequence reads as follows: TGTGCCAGCAGCTTTCAGTACCGGGAGCTGTTTTTT.